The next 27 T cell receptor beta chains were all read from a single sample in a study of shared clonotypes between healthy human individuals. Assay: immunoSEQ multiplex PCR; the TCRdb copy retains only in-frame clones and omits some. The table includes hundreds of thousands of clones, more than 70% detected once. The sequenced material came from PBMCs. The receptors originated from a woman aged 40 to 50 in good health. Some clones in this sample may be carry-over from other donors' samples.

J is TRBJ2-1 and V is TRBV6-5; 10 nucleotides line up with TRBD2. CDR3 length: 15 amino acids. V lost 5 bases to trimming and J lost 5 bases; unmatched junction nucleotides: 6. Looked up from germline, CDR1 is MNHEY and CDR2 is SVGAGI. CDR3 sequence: CASSLLAGLNNEQFF. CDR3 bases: TGTGCCAGCAGTCTACTAGCGGGACTCAACAATGAGCAGTTCTTC.

The CDR3 DNA is TGTGCCAGCAGCCTTCCGGGCTCCTACAATGAGCAGTTCTTC. Translated: CASSLPGSYNEQFF. The chain joins TRBV9 to TRBJ2-1; no clear D gene. V gave up 4 bases and J gave up 0 bases, with 8 bases separating them. Germline loops: CDR1 SGDLS, CDR2 YYNGEE. The length of the CDR3 is 14 residues.

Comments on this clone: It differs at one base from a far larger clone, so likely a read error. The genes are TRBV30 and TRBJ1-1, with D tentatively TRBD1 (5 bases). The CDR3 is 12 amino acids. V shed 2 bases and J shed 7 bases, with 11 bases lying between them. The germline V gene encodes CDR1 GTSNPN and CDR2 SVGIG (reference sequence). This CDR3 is CAWSRQTNEAFF. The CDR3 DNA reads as TGTGCCTGGAGTAGACAGACGAATGAAGCTTTCTTT.

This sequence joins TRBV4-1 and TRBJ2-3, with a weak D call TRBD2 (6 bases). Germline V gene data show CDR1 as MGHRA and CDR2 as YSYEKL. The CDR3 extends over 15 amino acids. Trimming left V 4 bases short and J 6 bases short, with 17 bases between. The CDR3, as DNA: TGCGCCAGCAGCCGCGGGGCTAGCGTTAGGGATACGCAGTATTTT. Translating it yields CASSRGASVRDTQYF.

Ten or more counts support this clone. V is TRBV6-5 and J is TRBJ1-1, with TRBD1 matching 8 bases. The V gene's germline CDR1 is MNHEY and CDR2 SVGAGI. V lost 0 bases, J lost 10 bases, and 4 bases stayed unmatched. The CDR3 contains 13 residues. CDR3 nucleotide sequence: TGTGCCAGCAGTTACTCCAGGGGGCGACCAGCTTTCTTT. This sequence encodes CASSYSRGRPAFF.

The CDR3 DNA is TGCGCCAGCAGCTTGGCCGCGACTAGCGAATACAATGAGCAGTTCTTC. This translates into CASSLAATSEYNEQFF. The chain links TRBV5-1 to TRBJ2-1; 8 bases match TRBD2. CDR1 is SGHRS and CDR2 is YFSETQ in the germline V gene. The V and J ends lost 0 bases and 4 bases, in that order; junction bases with no gene match: 6. CDR3 length equals 16 residues.

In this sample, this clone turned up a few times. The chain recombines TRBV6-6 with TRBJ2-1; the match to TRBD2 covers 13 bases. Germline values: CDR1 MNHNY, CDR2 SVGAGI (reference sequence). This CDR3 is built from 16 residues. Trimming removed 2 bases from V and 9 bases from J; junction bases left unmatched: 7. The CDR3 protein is CASSYGLRLAGGEQFF. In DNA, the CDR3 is TGTGCCAGCAGTTACGGGCTGAGACTAGCGGGAGGTGAGCAGTTCTTC.

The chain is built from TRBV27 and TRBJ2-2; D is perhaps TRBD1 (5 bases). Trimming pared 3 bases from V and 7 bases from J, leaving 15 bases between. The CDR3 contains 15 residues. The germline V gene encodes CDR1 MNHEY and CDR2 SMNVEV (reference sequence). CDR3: CASSFAWQGVGELFF. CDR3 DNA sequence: TGTGCCAGCAGTTTTGCTTGGCAGGGTGTCGGGGAGCTGTTTTTT.

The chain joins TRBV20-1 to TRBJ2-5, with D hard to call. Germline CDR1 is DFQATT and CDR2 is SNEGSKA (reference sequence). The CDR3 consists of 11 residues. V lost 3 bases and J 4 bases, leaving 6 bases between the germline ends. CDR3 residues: CSASLTETQYF. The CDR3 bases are TGCAGTGCTAGTCTTACAGAGACCCAGTACTTC.

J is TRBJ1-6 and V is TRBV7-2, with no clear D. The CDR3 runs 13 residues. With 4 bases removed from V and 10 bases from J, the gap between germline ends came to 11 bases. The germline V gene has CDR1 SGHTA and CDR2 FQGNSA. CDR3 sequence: CASSSVGWSPLHF. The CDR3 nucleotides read TGTGCCAGCAGCTCCGTCGGGTGGTCACCCCTCCACTTT.

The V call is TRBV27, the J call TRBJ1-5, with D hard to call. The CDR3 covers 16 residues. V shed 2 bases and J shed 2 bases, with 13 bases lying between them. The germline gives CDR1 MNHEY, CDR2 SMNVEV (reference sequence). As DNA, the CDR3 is TGTGCCAGCAGTTTAACCCAACAGACTCGCAATCAGCCCCAGCATTTT. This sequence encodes CASSLTQQTRNQPQHF.

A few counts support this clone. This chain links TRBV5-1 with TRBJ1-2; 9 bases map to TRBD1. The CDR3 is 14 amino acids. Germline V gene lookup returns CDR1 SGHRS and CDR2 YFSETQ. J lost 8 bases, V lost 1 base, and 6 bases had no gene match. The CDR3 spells CASSLWGQGSGYTF. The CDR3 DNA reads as TGCGCCAGCAGCTTGTGGGGACAGGGATCAGGCTACACCTTC.

CDR3: CAWSVSSEQFF. DNA for the CDR3: TGTGCCTGGAGCGTATCTAGTGAGCAGTTCTTC. This chain connects TRBV30 to TRBJ2-1; unclear D gene. V lost 3 bases, J lost 9 bases, and 9 bases lay in between. The CDR3 length is 11 residues. Per germline, CDR1 GTSNPN and CDR2 SVGIG (reference sequence).

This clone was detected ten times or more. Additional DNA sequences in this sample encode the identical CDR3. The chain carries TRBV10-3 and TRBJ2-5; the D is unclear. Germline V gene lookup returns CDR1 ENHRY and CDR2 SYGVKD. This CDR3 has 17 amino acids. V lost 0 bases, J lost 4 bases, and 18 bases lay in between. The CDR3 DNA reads TGTGCCATCAGTGAGTCCAGTTACAAACTACCTCGAGAGACCCAGTACTTC. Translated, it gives CAISESSYKLPRETQYF.

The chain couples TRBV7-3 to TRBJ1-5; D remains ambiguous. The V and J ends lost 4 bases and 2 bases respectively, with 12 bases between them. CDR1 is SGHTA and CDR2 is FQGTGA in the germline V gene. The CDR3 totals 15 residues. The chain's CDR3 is CASSYPVCRNQPQHF. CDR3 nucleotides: TGTGCCAGCAGCTATCCCGTGTGTCGCAATCAGCCCCAGCATTTT. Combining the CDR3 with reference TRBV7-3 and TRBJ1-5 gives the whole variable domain GAGVSQTPSNKVTEKGKYVELRCDPISGHTALYWYRQSLGQGPEFLIYFQGTGAADDSGLPNDRFFAVRPEGSVSTLKIQRTERGDSAVYLCASSYPVCRNQPQHFGDGTRLSIL.

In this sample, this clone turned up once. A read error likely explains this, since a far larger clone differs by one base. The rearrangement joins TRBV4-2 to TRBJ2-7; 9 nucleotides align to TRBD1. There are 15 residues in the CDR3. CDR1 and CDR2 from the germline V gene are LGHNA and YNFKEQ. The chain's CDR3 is CVSSTRDREGREQYF. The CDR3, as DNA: TGTGTCAGCAGCACCCGGGACAGGGAAGGGCGGGAGCAGTACTTC.

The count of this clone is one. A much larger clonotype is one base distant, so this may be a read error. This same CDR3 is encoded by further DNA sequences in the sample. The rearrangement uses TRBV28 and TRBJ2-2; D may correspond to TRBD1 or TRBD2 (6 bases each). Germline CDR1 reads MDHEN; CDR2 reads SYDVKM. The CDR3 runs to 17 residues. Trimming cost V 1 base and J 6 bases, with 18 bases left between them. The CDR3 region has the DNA TGTGCCAGCAGTTTATCTTCCCCGCGTAGGGGGGCCGGGGAGCTGTTTTTT. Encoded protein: CASSLSSPRRGAGELFF. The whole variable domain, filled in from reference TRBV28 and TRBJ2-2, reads DVKVTQSSRYLVKRTGEKVFLECVQDMDHENMFWYRQDPGLGLRLIYFSYDVKMKEKGDIPEGYSVSREKKERFSLILESASTNQTSMYLCASSLSSPRRGAGELFFGEGSRLTVL.

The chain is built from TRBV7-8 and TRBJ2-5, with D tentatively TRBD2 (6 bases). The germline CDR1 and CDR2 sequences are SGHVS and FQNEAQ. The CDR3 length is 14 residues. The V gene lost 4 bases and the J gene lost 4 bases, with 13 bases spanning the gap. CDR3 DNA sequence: TGTGCCAGCAGCTCAGACGGGAGCCGAGAGACCCAGTACTTC. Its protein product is CASSSDGSRETQYF. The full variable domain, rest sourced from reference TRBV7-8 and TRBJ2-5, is GAGVSQSPRYKVAKRGQDVALRCDPISGHVSLFWYQQALGQGPEFLTYFQNEAQLDKSGLPSDRFFAERPEGSVSTLKIQRTQQEDSAVYLCASSSDGSRETQYFGPGTRLLVL.

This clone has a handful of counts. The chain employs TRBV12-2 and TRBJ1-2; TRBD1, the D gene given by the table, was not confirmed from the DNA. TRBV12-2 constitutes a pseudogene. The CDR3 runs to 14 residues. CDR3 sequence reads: CASRLVARNYGYTF. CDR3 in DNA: TGTGCAAGTCGCTTAGTGGCCCGTAACTATGGCTACACCTTC.

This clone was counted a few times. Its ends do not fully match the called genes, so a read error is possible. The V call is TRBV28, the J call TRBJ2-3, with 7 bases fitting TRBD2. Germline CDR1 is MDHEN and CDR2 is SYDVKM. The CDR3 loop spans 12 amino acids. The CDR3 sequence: CASSLPGGTRYF. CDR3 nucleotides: TGTGCCAGCAGCTTACCGGGGGGTACGCGGTATTTT.

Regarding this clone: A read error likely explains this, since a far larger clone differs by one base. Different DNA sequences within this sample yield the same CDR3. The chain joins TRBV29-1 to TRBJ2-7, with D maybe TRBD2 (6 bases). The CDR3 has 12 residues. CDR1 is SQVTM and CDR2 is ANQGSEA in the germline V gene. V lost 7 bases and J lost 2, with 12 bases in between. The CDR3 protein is CSARDGTYEQYF. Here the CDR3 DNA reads TGCAGCGCGCGGGACGGGACCTACGAGCAGTACTTC.

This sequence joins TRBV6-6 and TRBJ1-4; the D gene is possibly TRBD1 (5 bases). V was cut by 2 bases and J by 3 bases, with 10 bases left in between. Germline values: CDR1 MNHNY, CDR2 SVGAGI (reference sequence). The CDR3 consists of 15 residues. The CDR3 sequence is CASSYGGASNEKLFF. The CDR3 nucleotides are TGTGCCAGCAGTTACGGCGGGGCATCTAATGAAAAACTGTTTTTT.

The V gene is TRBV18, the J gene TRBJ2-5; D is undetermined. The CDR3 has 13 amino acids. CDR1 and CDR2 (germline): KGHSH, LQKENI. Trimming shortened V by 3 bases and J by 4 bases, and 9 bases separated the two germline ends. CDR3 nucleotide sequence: TGTGCCAGCTCACCCCCGATTCGAGAGACCCAGTACTTC. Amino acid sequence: CASSPPIRETQYF.

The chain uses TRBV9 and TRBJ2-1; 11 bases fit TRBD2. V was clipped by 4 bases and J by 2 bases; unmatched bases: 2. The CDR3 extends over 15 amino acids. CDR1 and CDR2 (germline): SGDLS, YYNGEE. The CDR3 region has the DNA TGTGCCAGCAGCACTAGCGGGGGCCCCTACAATGAGCAGTTCTTC. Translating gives CASSTSGGPYNEQFF.

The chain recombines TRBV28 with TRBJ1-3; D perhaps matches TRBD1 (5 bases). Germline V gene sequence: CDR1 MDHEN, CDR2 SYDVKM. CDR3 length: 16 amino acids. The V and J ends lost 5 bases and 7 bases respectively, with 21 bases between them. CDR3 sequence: CASSPTHGGAWNTIYF. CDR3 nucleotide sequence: TGTGCCAGCAGTCCCACCCACGGGGGAGCTTGGAACACCATATATTTT.

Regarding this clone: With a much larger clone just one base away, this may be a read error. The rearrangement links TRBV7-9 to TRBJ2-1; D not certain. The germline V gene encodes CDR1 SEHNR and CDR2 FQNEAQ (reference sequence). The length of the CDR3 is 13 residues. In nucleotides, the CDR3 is TGTGCCTGCAGCTTCGACGGATTCAATGAGCAGTTCTTC. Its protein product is CACSFDGFNEQFF.

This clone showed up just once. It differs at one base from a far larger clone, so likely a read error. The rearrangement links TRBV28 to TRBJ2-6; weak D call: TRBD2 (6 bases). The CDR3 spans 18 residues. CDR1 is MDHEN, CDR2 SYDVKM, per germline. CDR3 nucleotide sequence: TGTGCCAGCAGTTTCCAGGCGGGACGGGACTCTGGGACCAACGTCCTGACTTTC. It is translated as CASSFQAGRDSGTNVLTF. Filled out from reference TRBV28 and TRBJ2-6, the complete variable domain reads DVKVTQSSRYLVKRTGEKVFLECVQDMDHENMFWYRQDPGLGLRLIYFSYDVKMKEKGDIPEGYSVSREKKERFSLILESASTNQTSMYLCASSFQAGRDSGTNVLTFGAGSRLTVL.